Given below is one T cell receptor beta chain in context. The antigen it recognizes is unknown. The data stem from a study of cytomegalovirus exposure and HLA in healthy donors (dated by TCRdb to the late 2010s). Concerning the study at large: An earlier analysis of approximately 640 of the donors reported approximately 270 Gb of sequence data and around 120 million unique TCR beta sequences from approximately 180 million T cells. An early release that covered fewer than 750 HLA-typed donors contained approximately 300 gigabases of sequencing data and 85 million to 100 million unique TCR sequences. Of the roughly 400 genotyped donors, around 81% fell in the genetic ancestry cluster associated with self-reported Caucasian donors. The study aimed to test whether cataloging public T cell receptors could reveal signatures of past pathogen exposure. The T cell repertoires of some 670 subjects were profiled by immunosequencing and related to cytomegalovirus serostatus. Along with the roughly 700-subject first cohort, a separate validation cohort of 120 different subjects was used. High-throughput TCR immunosequencing, statistical association of individual TCRs with disease status, and machine learning were combined to predict cytomegalovirus infection status. A later analysis re-analyzed previously published TCR beta repertoires from approximately 670 donors and added high-resolution HLA genotyping to study TCR occurrence patterns. Rather than using new phenotypic data, the later analysis identified candidate immune exposures from TCR beta sequences and from how often those sequences occurred across donors. An earlier analysis of roughly 580 of the donors used high-throughput TCR beta sequencing to judge whether each TCR beta V gene segment behaved as functional or pseudogenic. Donor age, sex, ethnicity and CMV serostatus were collected together with the repertoire data. A later genetic analysis used genome-wide SNP genotypes for about three fifths of the 666 donors, treating that subset as a discovery cohort. Every repertoire in the discovery cohort had been generated on one and the same sequencing platform. HLA typing covered class I and class II loci at four-digit resolution. Typing coverage differed by locus: A, B, C, DRB1 and DQB1 were typed in about 620-640 donors, DQA1 in 522, DPA1 in roughly 590, and DPB1 in 450 to 490. Roughly 5 DR-DQ haplotypes were handled as single units for association and clustering because linkage in the cohort was strong. Among some 400 genotyped donors of the cohort, an average of around 250,000 unique TCR beta nucleotide sequences was sequenced per donor, of which about 18% were non-productive.

The library was built by means of the immunoSEQ multiplex PCR assay. For the multiplex PCR, a mixture combining 60 forward primers for TCR Vbeta segments and 13 reverse primers for TCR Jbeta segments was used. The CDR3 region of rearranged TCR beta genes was amplified from genomic DNA by a multiplex PCR assay. The Illumina HiSeq System was used to sequence the amplified TCR beta libraries as 87-base-pair reads. Regarding the original processing steps: A later analysis tallied tens of millions of unique TCR beta chains across the 550 to 850 repertoires, and about 10 million of those chains were shared by two or more donors. A nearest-neighbor algorithm error-corrected the raw reads and collapsed the reads into unique sequences, merging closely related sequences to remove PCR and sequencing errors. To assign V, D and J gene segments, CDR3 sequences were aligned to IMGT reference sequences. For a sequence to be retained, at least a six-nucleotide match to both a V gene segment and a J gene segment was required. A rearrangement counted as productive if the CDR3 had no stop codons and remained in frame with V and J, and every other rearrangement counted as non-productive. CDR3 was defined by IMGT convention, running from the second conserved V-encoded cysteine to the conserved J-encoded phenylalanine. The earlier analysis of some 580 of the donors excluded any sequence lacking an unambiguous match to a single V gene segment. An earlier analysis of approximately 590 of the donors classified V segments as functional when productive rearrangements were above 56.7% and as segregating when the standard deviation between donors was above 5%. To diagnose cytomegalovirus status from the catalog of TCR beta chain sequences, a statistical classification framework was built. In a later analysis, V and J genes were assigned by comparing TCR nucleotide sequences against IMGT/GENE-DB human TR gene sequences. A later analysis assigned CDR3 sequences and most-parsimonious VDJ recombination scenarios with the TCRdist pipeline. In a later analysis, every TCR beta chain was defined by the combination of its CDR3 amino acid sequence and its V-gene family, and reads without a unique V-gene family were dropped. As a way to deal with suspected cross-contamination and a sequencing artifact, a later analysis dropped 500 to 700 nucleotide sequences that were highly shared and had low generation probability. In a later analysis, a clonal expansion index for each public chain was calculated from normalized within-repertoire ranks of inferred template counts. Generation probabilities in a later analysis came from a VDJ recombination model fitted to out-of-frame rearrangements, and those results were checked against IGoR. In a later analysis, hypergeometric tests were used to score TCR-TCR, TCR-HLA and TCR-CMV co-occurrence, with a repertoire-size bias correction applied to TCR pairs. A later analysis estimated false discovery rates by permuting HLA or CMV assignments 20 times. In a later analysis, co-occurring TCRs were grouped using DBSCAN, and TCRdist sequence similarity was added for clustering within HLA-allele-positive subsets. Repertoires with fewer than 30,000 or more than 120,000 public chains, plus five repertoires with anomalous nucleotide sharing, were excluded from co-occurrence clustering. TCRdb retrieved this table from immuneACCESS and kept in-frame rearrangements only. Not all clones are present; in checked studies, unresolved V genes account for under half, and no reason is known for the remainder. Clonal size and the V and J genes are those of that table, whereas D and trimming came from the DNA. The sample's clone listing holds some 76,000 clones. 4% to 5.5% of the sample is held by the ten biggest clonotypes.

The cohort was made up of under 800 healthy bone marrow donors. Cohort members were all nominally healthy when sampled, although unrecorded immune exposures were likely present. The donor was CMV seronegative and belonged to the group of 352 seronegative cohort members. Every donor gave a peripheral blood sample, and the peripheral blood mononuclear cells from that sample were used for TCR beta sequencing. The Qiagen DNeasy Blood Extraction Kit was used to extract genomic DNA from the blood cell samples. Inclusive of the bounding cysteine and phenylalanine, the CDR3 is 12 residues long. Only the CDR3 part of the read is kept: 36 bases, read in frame from the first base. The germline V gene encodes CDR1 GTSNPN and CDR2 SVGIG (reference sequence). V is cut by 5 bases and J by 0 bases, and the space between the germline ends is 8 bases. The investigation overall reported the following: Broadly in line with IMGT annotations, most TCR beta V segments showed up in productive rearrangements about 90% or about 30% of the time in an earlier analysis of approximately 600 of the donors. According to a later genetic analysis, donors in an Asian-associated ancestry cluster had fewer N-insertions in productive TCRs than the approximately 670-donor mean. A few of the identified cytomegalovirus-associated TCR beta chains were confirmed in vitro to be specific for cytomegalovirus antigens. The study gave a list of about 150 TCR beta chains associated with cytomegalovirus. A later analysis found that TCR association rates varied across HLA loci, with DRB1 alleles showing the most associated TCRs and HLA-C alleles the fewest. A later analysis reported that several top co-occurrence clusters appeared linked to parvovirus B19, influenza, CMV and Epstein-Barr virus. In a later analysis, HLA-associated TCR beta chains were found to be more clonally expanded and to have lower generation probabilities than equally common non-associated chains. CMV serostatus was the only immune exposure information available for the cohort. V-gene and J-gene trimming of TCR beta chains was associated with a missense DCLRE1C variant in a later genetic analysis, and the association was replicated in an independent cohort. Only TCR beta chains were sequenced in this cohort, and the absence of alpha or paired-chain data limited detectable features. Cytomegalovirus status was reported to be diagnosed by the classifier with high specificity and sensitivity in both the original and validation cohorts. Because some donors lacked HLA typing at each locus, the association tests relied only on the typed subset. The 87-base-pair reads could not distinguish some IMGT-functional V segments, including TRBV6-2 and TRBV6-3, so those segments were excluded. A group of highly shared sequence variants was considered likely to be a technical artifact of the sequencing pipeline. When HLA alleles, especially DR and DQ, strongly co-occurred, TCR associations were difficult to assign to individual alleles. Sequencing depth was assumed to be roughly uniform across donors in the presence/absence analyses, though that assumption may not hold. Most TCR sequences were observed very rarely across donors, whereas some public TCRs were present in many individuals. Most CMV-associated TCR beta chains appeared to be HLA-restricted in a later analysis, and the HLA associations seemed to be driven largely by CMV exposure. Because counts were too low, roughly 17 rarely observed V segments, including chromosome 9 orphons, were left out of the earlier analysis of several hundred of the donors. According to the authors, the approach could potentially be generalized to other disease states and immunological phenotypes. Specific HLA alleles were associated with over 15,000 TCR beta sequences at a false discovery rate of 0.05 in a later analysis. Linkage disequilibrium might explain the correlated functional status among segregating V segments, but an unknown experimental factor could not be excluded. A further reported finding was that TCR beta sequences accurately predicted the HLA-A and HLA-B alleles for most subjects in the first cohort.

Sequenced material: PBMCs. This receptor chain uses TRBV30 and TRBJ2-7; the D segment could be TRBD1, given 6 matching bases. The TCR originated in a man aged 35 to 55 in good health and CMV-seronegative. The CDR3 in this case is CAWGDTSYEQYF. The nucleotide sequence is given as TGTGCCTGGGGGGACACCTCCTACGAGCAGTACTTC.